This T cell receptor (beta chain) was documented in a study of spatial heterogeneity in lung cancer. Study details: PBMC samples from follow-up, when available, were sequenced at a median of approximately two years post-resection.

Carried by each TCR cDNA molecule was a unique molecular identifier. TCRdb used MiXCR to reprocess the 5' RACE reads, holding one entry per CDR3 protein. The data contain 20,000 to 30,000 distinct CDR3 sequences, under 7% of them seen just once; the ten biggest clones take up around a fifth. V dropped 2 bases and J dropped 0 bases, with 6 bases sitting between them. Germline V lookup: CDR1 KGHSH, CDR2 LQKENI. This CDR3 is built from 14 residues. There are a few counts of this clonotype. The time point here: blood at routine non-recurrence follow-up after resection. Without sorting, whole RNA was sequenced from tumor, nontumor lung or frozen PBMC.

This TCR came from a male donor with early-stage non-small cell lung cancer. The chain couples TRBV18 to TRBJ2-3; D gene uncertain. The specimen comprised PBMCs, sampled at follow-up. The CDR3 region has the DNA TGTGCCAGCTCACCATCCGGTAGCACAGATACGCAGTATTTT. This encodes CASSPSGSTDTQYF.